The clone carrying this T cell receptor beta chain was detected many times. This sample stems from a study of breast tumors, draining lymph nodes, adjacent tissues. Each CDR3 protein is one row after TCRdb ran MiXCR on the multiplex PCR reads. The data contain tens of thousands of distinct CDR3 sequences, approximately 30% of them singletons. Breast cancer patients provided tissue from their axillary draining lymph nodes. Germline-derived CDR1 and CDR2 are SGHTS and YDEGEE. V was pared by 0 bases and J by 4 bases, with 5 bases between. The CDR3 has 12 residues. The sequence was obtained from a female donor with breast cancer. Some clones in this sample may be carry-over from other donors' samples. Sequences were obtained from axillary lymph node tissue. This chain connects TRBV5-8 to TRBJ2-7; D ambiguous. The CDR3 nucleotides are TGTGCCAGCAGCTTGGACAAATACGAGCAGTACTTC. Its translation: CASSLDKYEQYF.